Shown below are 2 T cell receptor beta chains from a single sample sequenced in a study of T cell responses to AZD1222 COVID-19 vaccine. The protocol was immunoSEQ multiplex PCR, while the TCRdb copy is restricted to in-frame clones and leaves out a portion. The sample includes 150,000 or so clones, roughly 90% of them seen just once. Here the sequenced sample was peripheral blood, taken on day 0 of AZD1222 vaccination. The source of these receptors is an adult in good health.

The genes are TRBV6-5 and TRBJ2-1; tentatively, D is TRBD1 (6 bases). The germline gives CDR1 MNHEY, CDR2 SVGAGI. The CDR3 is 15 amino acids. V lost 7 bases and J 5 bases, leaving 18 bases between the germline ends. CDR3 in DNA: TGTGCCAGCACCAAACTAGGGGGTCCTAACAATGAGCAGTTCTTC. Translated, it gives CASTKLGGPNNEQFF.

This chain links TRBV28 with TRBJ2-1, with 10 bases identical to TRBD2. Losses at the gene ends were 8 bases for V and 4 bases for J; bases not matched to a gene: 5. CDR3 length: 14 residues. Germline CDR1 MDHEN, CDR2 SYDVKM. CDR3 sequence: CASVWTSGYNEQFF. CDR3 DNA: TGTGCCAGCGTTTGGACTAGCGGTTACAATGAGCAGTTCTTC.